The sequence of this T cell receptor (beta chain) was determined in a study of radiation and T cells in renal cell carcinoma. The wider study: Nephrectomy followed 15 Gy stereotactic body radiation by 4 weeks.

This table comes from immunoSEQ multiplex PCR, and its TCRdb copy is limited to in-frame clones, with some not included. The repertoire holds about 140,000 clones, with roughly 83% as singletons. Germline V lookup: CDR1 SQVTM, CDR2 ANQGSEA. The length of the CDR3 is 13 residues. V dropped 6 bases and J dropped 5 bases, with 17 bases sitting between them. Described time point: baseline pretreatment blood. Specified treatment: 15 Gy SBRT to primary tumor, nephrectomy 4 weeks later. Sequencing was performed on blood, taken from a patient whose treatment included radiotherapy and nephrectomy. The TCR comes from a woman in her fifties or sixties with renal cell carcinoma. The J gene is TRBJ2-7, the V gene TRBV29-1; the D call may be TRBD1 or TRBD2 (5 bases each). The DNA for the CDR3 is TGCAGCGTCCGGGGAGAGGGGTTCCACGAGCAGTACTTC. Its protein is CSVRGEGFHEQYF.